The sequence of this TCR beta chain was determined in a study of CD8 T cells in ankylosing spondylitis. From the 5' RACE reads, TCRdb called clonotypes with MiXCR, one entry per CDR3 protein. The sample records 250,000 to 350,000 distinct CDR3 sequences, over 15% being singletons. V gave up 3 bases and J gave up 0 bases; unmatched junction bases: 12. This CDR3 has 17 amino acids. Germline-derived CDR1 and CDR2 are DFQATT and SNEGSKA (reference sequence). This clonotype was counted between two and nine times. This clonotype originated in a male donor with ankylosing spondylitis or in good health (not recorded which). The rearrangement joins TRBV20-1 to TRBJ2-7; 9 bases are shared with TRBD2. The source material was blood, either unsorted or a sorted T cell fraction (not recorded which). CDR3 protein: CSARGSQLAGSSYEQYV. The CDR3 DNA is TGCAGTGCTAGGGGCAGCCAGCTAGCGGGGAGCTCCTACGAGCAGTACGTC.